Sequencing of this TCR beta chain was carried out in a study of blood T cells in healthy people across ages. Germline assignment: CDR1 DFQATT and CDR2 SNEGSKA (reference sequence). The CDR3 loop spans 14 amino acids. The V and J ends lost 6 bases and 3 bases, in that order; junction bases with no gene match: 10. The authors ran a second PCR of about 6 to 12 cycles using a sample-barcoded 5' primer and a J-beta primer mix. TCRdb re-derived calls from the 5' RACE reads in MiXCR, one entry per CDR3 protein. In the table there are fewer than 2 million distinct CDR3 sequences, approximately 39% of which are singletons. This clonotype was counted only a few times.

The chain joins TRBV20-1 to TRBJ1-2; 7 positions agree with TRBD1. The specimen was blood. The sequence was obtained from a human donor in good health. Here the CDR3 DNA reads TGCAGTGCACGCGACAGGGAAAGGGACTATGGCTACACCTTC. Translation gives CSARDRERDYGYTF.